These 9 T cell receptor beta chains originate from one sample sequenced in a study of breast tumors, draining lymph nodes, adjacent tissues. Samples came from axillary lymph nodes draining the breast cancer. TCRdb analysed the multiplex PCR reads with MiXCR anew, one entry per CDR3 protein. The sample includes under 250,000 distinct CDR3 sequences, about 30% of them seen just once. The sequencing sample was made of axillary lymph node tissue. The source is a female donor with breast cancer. Some clones in this sample may be carry-over from other donors' samples.

This clonotype has ten or more counts. The rearrangement links TRBV6-5 to TRBJ1-6, with D unclear. This CDR3 is built from 13 residues. Germline-derived CDR1 and CDR2 are MNHEY and SVGAGI. Trimming took off 5 bases at V and 14 bases at J, with 16 bases between the two ends. CDR3 sequence: CASSHRDLRTLHF. DNA for the CDR3: TGTGCCAGCAGTCACCGGGATTTGCGGACCCTCCACTTT.

About this clonotype: This may be a read error: a much more frequent sequence differs by one nucleotide. This chain joins TRBV6-2 or TRBV6-3 and TRBJ1-5; no reliable D call. Deletions cut 6 bases from V and 0 bases from J, with 12 bases between. The germline gives CDR1 MNHEY, CDR2 SVGEGT. This CDR3 region has 15 residues. CDR3 DNA sequence: TGTGCCAGCAGCTCACTGACGGATAGCAATCAGCCCCAGCATTTT. Protein product: CASSSLTDSNQPQHF.

This clonotype was detected ten times or more. The chain is built from TRBV19 and TRBJ2-7, with D unclear. Trimming removed 3 bases from V and 8 bases from J, with 11 bases in between. The CDR3 is 12 amino acids. CDR1 LNHDA and CDR2 SQIVND come from the germline V gene (reference sequence). CDR3 sequence (DNA): TGTGCCAGTAGTATTCCCATGGGTAAGCAGTACTTC. It yields the protein CASSIPMGKQYF.

This chain joins TRBV3-1 and TRBJ2-5; 13 bases map to TRBD2. Germline CDR1 LGHDT, CDR2 YNNKEL (reference sequence). This CDR3 contains 16 residues. The trim removed 2 bases at V and 7 bases at J, leaving 7 bases unmatched. The CDR3 here is CASSQRGLAGWGTQYF. In DNA form, the CDR3 reads TGTGCCAGCAGCCAAAGGGGACTAGCGGGATGGGGGACCCAGTACTTC.

This clonotype was seen repeatedly, ten times or more. V usage is TRBV24-1 and J usage is TRBJ1-2, with 9 bases that match TRBD1. V lost 4 bases to trimming and J lost 4 bases; unmatched junction nucleotides: 3. The CDR3 spans 14 residues. CDR1 and CDR2 from the germline V gene are KGHDR and SFDVKD. CDR3 coding DNA: TGTGCCACCAGTGACCGGACAGGGGCCTATGGCTACACCTTC. This gives the protein CATSDRTGAYGYTF.

This rearrangement joins TRBV15 to TRBJ2-1; possible D gene TRBD2, 6 bases. Germline lookup yields CDR1 LNHNV and CDR2 YYDKDF (reference sequence). There are 14 residues in the CDR3. Trimming cost V 3 bases and J 13 bases, with 19 bases left between them. CDR3 DNA: TGTGCCACCAGCAGCCGCGGGGCCTACACAGACCAGTTCTTC. It encodes CATSSRGAYTDQFF.

CDR3 DNA: TGTGCCAGCAGCGCCAGTGGGACCCATCAAGAGACCCAGTACTTC. The encoded protein is CASSASGTHQETQYF. The chain links TRBV9 to TRBJ2-5; possibly TRBD1 or TRBD2 for D (5 bases each). The V and J ends lost 3 bases and 2 bases respectively, with 14 bases between them. The CDR3 length is 15 residues. CDR1 SGDLS and CDR2 YYNGEE come from the germline V gene.

This clonotype was detected many times. The chain combines TRBV20-1 with TRBJ2-1; TRBD1 aligns across 11 bases. The V and J ends lost 1 base and 6 bases, in that order; junction bases with no gene match: 8. Germline V gene data show CDR1 as DFQATT and CDR2 as SNEGSKA (reference sequence). The CDR3 is made up of 16 amino acids. This CDR3 reads CSARGRTGGAVNEQFF. CDR3 nucleotide sequence: TGCAGTGCTAGAGGACGGACAGGGGGCGCGGTCAATGAGCAGTTCTTC.

A remark on this clonotype: The final CDR3 position lacks the conserved phenylalanine or tryptophan, pointing to a likely read error. The gene calls are TRBV12-3 or TRBV12-4 and TRBJ1-6; TRBD1 aligns across 8 bases. With 6 bases clipped from V and 10 bases from J, the junction kept 8 bases outside the gene matches. The CDR3 extends over 14 amino acids. CDR3 sequence reads: CASSQTGGSSPLHL. The CDR3 DNA reads TGTGCCAGCAGCCAAACAGGGGGATCATCACCCCTCCACCTT.